This T cell receptor beta chain was observed in a study of cytomegalovirus exposure and HLA in healthy donors. Points from the study as a whole: The authors later linked a missense DCLRE1C variant to TCR beta V- and J-gene trimming. There were reportedly fewer N-insertions in an Asian-associated ancestry cluster than the roughly 610-donor mean, in a later analysis. Across HLA loci, a later analysis found differing TCR association rates, with DRB1 most and HLA-C fewest.

Trimming cost V 1 base and J 6 bases; bases outside gene matches: 2. Germline values: CDR1 SGHRS, CDR2 YFSETQ. This CDR3 is 13 amino acids long. Details on this clone: The antigen is not known.

This PCR relied on a set of 60 Vbeta primers and 13 Jbeta primers. The repertoire was sequenced with immunoSEQ multiplex PCR; TCRdb's copy has only in-frame clones and lacks some. Of tens of thousands of clones detected, more than 60% appear once; the ten largest clones hold 1.5% to 2%. This clonotype was obtained from a man aged 35-49 years in good health and CMV-seronegative. Sequencing was done on a sample of PBMCs. This chain joins TRBV5-1 and TRBJ1-2; 8 bases map to TRBD1. CDR3 region: CASSLRGQDGYTF. The CDR3, as DNA: TGCGCCAGCAGCTTGAGGGGACAGGATGGCTACACCTTC. Drawing the rest from reference TRBV5-1 and TRBJ1-2, the complete variable domain is KAGVTQTPRYLIKTRGQQVTLSCSPISGHRSVSWYQQTPGQGLQFLFEYFSETQRNKGNFPGRFSGRQFSNSRSEMNVSTLELGDSALYLCASSLRGQDGYTFGSGTRLTVV.